The rows below give T cell receptor beta chains drawn from one sample of a study of shared clonotypes between healthy human individuals. The data were produced by immunoSEQ multiplex PCR, yet TCRdb's version contains in-frame clones alone and is incomplete. The data contain more than 150,000 clones, just under 95% of them singletons. Sequencing input: naive CD4+ T cells sorted from blood. The receptor source for this set is a woman between 25 and 40 years old in good health. The CDR3 runs from the conserved cysteine through the conserved F or W. A D gene is named only where the DNA matches it firmly. The listing skips clone size in some rows; elsewhere it reads once, few, many or a size class.

-	TRBV28	TRBD1	TRBJ1-3	TGTGCCAGCAGTCCTGGACAGGGGGCTGCTGGAAACACCATATATTTT	CASSPGQGAAGNTIYF
once	TRBV7-8	-	TRBJ1-2	TGTGCCAGCATCCATAAAGTCATCCTGGCGCCCCAAAGGGGGTATGGCTACACCTTC	CASIHKVILAPQRGYGYTF
-	TRBV4-2	TRBD2	TRBJ2-7	TGTGCCAGCAGCCAAGACCTAGCGGGAGTTCACGTCCCCCGAGAGCAGTACTTC	CASSQDLAGVHVPREQYF
-	TRBV11-2	TRBD2	TRBJ2-5	TGTGCCAGCAGCTCCGACCCCGGGACTAGCGGAGAGACCCAGTACTTC	CASSSDPGTSGETQYF
-	TRBV7-9	TRBD1	TRBJ1-5	TGTGCCAGCAGCCTGACAGGGAGTCGGCAGCCCCAGCATTTT	CASSLTGSRQPQHF
-	TRBV4-1	-	TRBJ2-7	TGCGCCAGCAGCCAGGCGCCCCACGAAAAACGGTACTTC	CASSQAPHEKRYF
-	TRBV10-1	-	TRBJ1-2	TGCGCCAGCAGTTTTACAGCGTTACCTTCCCACTTC	CASSFTALPSHF
-	TRBV27	-	TRBJ2-7	TGTGCCAGCAGCCGGACTACCTCCTACGAGCAGTACTTC	CASSRTTSYEQYF
once	TRBV7-6	-	TRBJ1-3	TGTGCCAGCAGCTTAGAGGCAGGTGGAAACACCATATATTTT	CASSLEAGGNTIYF
-	TRBV5-4	TRBD2	TRBJ2-7	TGTGCCAGCAGCTTGGGGGGGCAAAATGGGCTAGCGGGAACCTACGAGCAGTACTTC	CASSLGGQNGLAGTYEQYF
-	TRBV10-3	TRBD1	TRBJ1-1	TGTGCCATCAGAGCGACAGGGGGCCACGCTGAAGCTTTCTTT	CAIRATGGHAEAFF
-	TRBV11-1	-	TRBJ2-7	TGTGCCAGCAGCTTGGGGGGCTCCTACGAGCAGTACTTC	CASSLGGSYEQYF
-	TRBV10-3	-	TRBJ2-7	TGTGCCATCAGTGCCGGGGACACCTACGAGCAGTACTTC	CAISAGDTYEQYF
-	TRBV19	-	TRBJ1-2	TGTGCCAGTAGTACAGGGGACGGTGGCTACACCTTC	CASSTGDGGYTF
-	TRBV6-6	TRBD2	TRBJ2-1	TGTGCCAGCAGTTACGTGGGAGGGCCATCCTACAATGAGCAGTTCTTC	CASSYVGGPSYNEQFF
-	TRBV2	-	TRBJ1-2	TGTGCCAGCAGTGAACCCGCCAGGGGAGGTGGCTACACCTTC	CASSEPARGGGYTF
once	TRBV7-9	TRBD1	TRBJ2-7	TGTGCCAGCAGCCTAAGACAGGGGGCAACAACCTCCTACGAGCAGTACTTC	CASSLRQGATTSYEQYF
-	TRBV5-8	-	TRBJ2-7	TGTGCCAGCAGCTTGGCTGCGGACTTCTCCTACGAGCAGTACTTC	CASSLAADFSYEQYF
once	TRBV10-3	TRBD2	TRBJ2-1	TGTGCCATCACCGCGGGGCTAGCGGGGAATGAGCAGTTCTTC	CAITAGLAGNEQFF
-	TRBV10-3	TRBD2	TRBJ2-7	TGTGCCAAATGGGGGGGGGACGAGCAGTACTTC	CAKWGGDEQYF
-	TRBV6-4	-	TRBJ2-1	TGTGCCAGCAGCGGACAGGGGGCTAGCGGGAGGTTTAATGAGCAGTTCTTC	CASSGQGASGRFNEQFF
once	TRBV6-5	TRBD1	TRBJ2-7	TGTGCCAGCAGTTACTCGTTCGACAGGGTTATCTACGAGCAGTACTTC	CASSYSFDRVIYEQYF
-	TRBV5-4	TRBD2	TRBJ2-7	TGTGCCAGCAGCTTGAGTGAGGGAGGGTTCTCCTACGAGCAGTACTTC	CASSLSEGGFSYEQYF
-	TRBV15	-	TRBJ1-4	TGTGCCACCAGCTTGGGACACAACAGGGAAAAACTGTTTTTT	CATSLGHNREKLFF
-	TRBV6-1	-	TRBJ1-3	TGTGCCAGCACCGAACGGGGAAGCTCTGGAAACACCATATATTTT	CASTERGSSGNTIYF
-	TRBV18	TRBD2	TRBJ2-3	TGTGCCAGCTCACGCTCCGGGACTAGCGGGAGTACGCAGTATTTT	CASSRSGTSGSTQYF
-	TRBV20-1	-	TRBJ1-2	TGCAGTAGGGGGGATCTTGGCTACACCTTC	CSRGDLGYTF
-	TRBV5-1	TRBD2	TRBJ2-7	TGCGCCAGCAGCTTGGAGGGGACTAGCGGCTTGCAGTACTTC	CASSLEGTSGLQYF
once	TRBV28	-	TRBJ1-5	TGTGCCAGCGACCCGCGGGTGGGTCAGCCCCAGCATTTT	CASDPRVGQPQHF
-	TRBV29-1	TRBD2	TRBJ2-7	TGCAGCGTTGAATCTACTAGCGGAGAGCAGTACTTC	CSVESTSGEQYF
-	TRBV7-9	TRBD1	TRBJ2-7	TGTGCCAGCAGATCCAACAGGGGGGCCGGCGAGCAGTACTTC	CASRSNRGAGEQYF
once	TRBV10-1	-	TRBJ1-1	TGCGCCAGCAGTGAGTCGACTGCGAACACTGAAGCTTTCTTT	CASSESTANTEAFF
-	TRBV7-9	TRBD2	TRBJ2-3	TGTGCCAGCAGCACCGCCAAACTAGCGGGAATTGGCACAGATACGCAGTATTTT	CASSTAKLAGIGTDTQYF
-	TRBV5-1	-	TRBJ2-2	TGCGCCAGCAGCTTGGTCGTCCATAACACCGGGGAGCTGTTTTTT	CASSLVVHNTGELFF
-	TRBV5-1	TRBD1	TRBJ1-1	TGCGCCAGCAGCTTGGTACAGGGGGACACTGAAGCTTTCTTT	CASSLVQGDTEAFF